This section outlines one T cell receptor (beta chain) sequence together with its context. Sequencing used immunoSEQ multiplex PCR; TCRdb keeps in-frame clones, though not all of them. The sample shows approximately 190,000 clones, over 80% of them seen only once. This sample stems from a study of blood T cell repertoires in COVID-19. Germline assignment: CDR1 SGHRS and CDR2 YFSETQ. V was shortened by 0 bases and J by 3 bases, with 9 bases between the two germline ends. CDR3 length: 14 residues. The source of this sequence is a middle-aged woman with acute or convalescent COVID-19. Sequencing was done on a sample of peripheral blood. The rearrangement links TRBV5-1 to TRBJ1-1; D is undetermined. The CDR3 loop reads CASSLAFQDTEAFF. The CDR3 DNA reads TGCGCCAGCAGCTTGGCCTTCCAGGACACTGAAGCTTTCTTT.